This T cell receptor beta chain was sequenced during a study of technical replicates of blood from several donors. The protocol was immunoSEQ multiplex PCR, while the TCRdb copy is restricted to in-frame clones and leaves out a portion. Of about 83,000 clones in the sample, roughly 91% were seen once. The CDR3 spans 14 residues. Germline V gene sequence: CDR1 MNHEY, CDR2 SVGAGI. V was trimmed by 8 bases and J by 7 bases, leaving 21 bases between them. The V and J genes are TRBV6-5 and TRBJ2-7; tentative D call: TRBD2 (6 bases). The sample comprised T cells isolated from PBMCs. This sequence originates from a human donor in good health. CDR3 sequence: CASSPGSHVGEQYF. In DNA form, the CDR3 reads TGTGCCAGCTCCCCCGGGAGTCACGTCGGTGAGCAGTACTTC.